This T cell receptor beta chain is drawn from a study of cytomegalovirus exposure and HLA in healthy donors. Study-wide background: Previous work identified roughly 120 million unique TCR beta sequences from about 179 million T cells.

A multiplex PCR was run with 60 Vbeta primers and 13 Jbeta primers. Only in-frame clones appear in the TCRdb table, and some are missing; sequencing was by immunoSEQ multiplex PCR. The data contain about 180,000 clones, 77% of them singletons. V shed 5 bases, J shed 0 bases, and the junction held 6 bases outside the gene matches. The germline V gene has CDR1 MNHEY and CDR2 SMNVEV (reference sequence). This CDR3 has 16 residues. The sequencing input was PBMCs. The sequence came from an older woman in good health and CMV-seropositive. The rearrangement uses TRBV27 and TRBJ2-5; 10 nucleotides match TRBD2. The CDR3 bases are TGTGCCAGCAGTCCCCTAGCGGGAGCCAACCAAGAGACCCAGTACTTC. Translated, it gives CASSPLAGANQETQYF.